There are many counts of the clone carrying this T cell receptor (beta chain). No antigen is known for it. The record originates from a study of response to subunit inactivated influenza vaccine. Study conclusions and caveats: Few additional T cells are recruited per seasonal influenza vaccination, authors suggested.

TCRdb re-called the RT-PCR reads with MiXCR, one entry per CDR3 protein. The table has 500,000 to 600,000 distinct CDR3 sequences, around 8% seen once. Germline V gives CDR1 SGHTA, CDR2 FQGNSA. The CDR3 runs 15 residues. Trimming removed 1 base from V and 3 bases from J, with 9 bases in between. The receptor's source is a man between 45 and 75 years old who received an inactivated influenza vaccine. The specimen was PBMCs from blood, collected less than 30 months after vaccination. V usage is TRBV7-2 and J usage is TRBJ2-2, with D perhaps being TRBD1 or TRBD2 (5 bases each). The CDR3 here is CASSLGREYTGELFF. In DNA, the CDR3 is TGTGCCAGCAGCTTAGGCAGGGAGTACACCGGGGAGCTGTTTTTT.